This section outlines one TCR beta chain sequence together with its context. Its antigen is undetermined. An end of the junction differs from the germline gene, which may be a read error. The record originates from a study of siplizumab effects on memory and regulatory T cells. General observations from the study: Most alloreactive clones went unmapped to unstimulated subsets; only a minor fraction mapped.

Produced via immunoSEQ multiplex PCR; TCRdb's table is partial and in-frame only. Of some 100,000 clones listed, approximately 91% are singletons. Material: CD4+ T cells sorted from blood. The receptor was isolated from a human donor in good health. Some clones in this sample may be carry-over from other donors' samples.

The CDR3 DNA is TGTGCTAGCAGCTTAGCAGGTCTTGCAGATACGCAGTATTTT. Protein: CASSLAGLADTQYF. The genes are TRBV7-7 and TRBJ2-3; D is uncertain. This CDR3 contains 14 residues. Germline loops: CDR1 SSHAT, CDR2 FNYEAQ (reference sequence).